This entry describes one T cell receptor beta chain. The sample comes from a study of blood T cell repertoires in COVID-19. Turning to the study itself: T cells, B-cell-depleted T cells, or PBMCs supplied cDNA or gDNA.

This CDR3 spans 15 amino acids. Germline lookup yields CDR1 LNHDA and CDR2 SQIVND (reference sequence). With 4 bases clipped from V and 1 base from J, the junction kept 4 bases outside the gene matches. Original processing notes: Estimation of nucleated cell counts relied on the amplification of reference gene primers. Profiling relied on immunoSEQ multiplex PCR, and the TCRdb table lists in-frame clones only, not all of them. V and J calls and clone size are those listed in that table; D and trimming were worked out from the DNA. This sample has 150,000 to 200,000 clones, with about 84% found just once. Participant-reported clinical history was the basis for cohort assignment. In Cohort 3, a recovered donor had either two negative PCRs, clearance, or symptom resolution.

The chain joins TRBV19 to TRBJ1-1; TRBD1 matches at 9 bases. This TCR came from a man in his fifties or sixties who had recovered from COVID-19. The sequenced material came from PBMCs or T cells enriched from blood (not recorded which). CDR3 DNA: TGTGCCAGTAGTAGGGGGGACAGGGAGAACACTGAAGCTTTCTTT. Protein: CASSRGDRENTEAFF.